This T cell receptor beta chain emerged from a study of blood T cell repertoires in COVID-19. Background on the study: Some COVID-19 samples were acute and others convalescent; all came from the United States, Italy and Spain. Sources were T cells, B-cell-depleted T cells, or PBMCs; the material itself was cDNA or gDNA.

CDR3 length equals 16 residues. Germline V lookup: CDR1 KGHDR, CDR2 SFDVKD. The ends lost 4 bases at V and 5 bases at J; junction bases unmatched: 9. As processed by the authors: Counts of nucleated cells, estimated from reference gene primer amplification, were obtained. Method: immunoSEQ multiplex PCR; TCRdb's copy keeps in-frame clones and lacks some. D and trimming come from the DNA, and the V and J calls and clone size come from that table. The sample lists almost 55,000 clones; around 86% were seen once. This chain connects TRBV24-1 to TRBJ2-2; 7 bases map to TRBD2. The source material was peripheral blood. This clonotype was sampled from a man in his forties or fifties with active COVID-19. CDR3 DNA sequence: TGTGCCACCAGTGACCCCCTGGGGGGGAAGACCGGGGAGCTGTTTTTT. It encodes CATSDPLGGKTGELFF.